This entry lists 28 T cell receptor beta chains sequenced from one sample in a study of human T cells and chemical hapten exposure. The sample's time point: pre-sensitization, week 0. Treatment indicated: therapeutic diphenylcyclopropenone sensitization with weekly scalp DPC. TCRdb re-called the RACE reads through MiXCR, storing one row per CDR3 protein. The top ten hold 1.2% of the sample, which has 270,000 or so distinct CDR3 sequences, 7.7% seen once. The material sequenced was whole blood, taken in connection with sensitization to the hapten diphenylcyclopropenone (DPC). The receptor set was obtained from a man between 18 and 35 years old with alopecia areata. Some clones in this sample may be carry-over from other donors' samples.

This clonotype showed up just a few times. The CDR3: CASRPGQSYNEQFF. The CDR3 coding sequence is TGTGCCAGCAGGCCAGGACAGAGTTACAATGAGCAGTTCTTC. The gene calls are TRBV6-5 and TRBJ2-1; D is possibly TRBD1 (6 bases). V lost 6 bases, J lost 4 bases, and 13 bases lay in between. This CDR3 is 14 amino acids long. CDR1 and CDR2 (germline): MNHEY, SVGAGI.

The chain combines TRBV4-1 with TRBJ2-6; no clear D. CDR1 and CDR2 (germline): MGHRA, YSYEKL. CDR3 size: 14 residues. V gave up 6 bases and J gave up 0 bases, with 6 bases separating them. The CDR3 spells CASSGVSGANVLTF. The CDR3 DNA follows: TGCGCCAGCAGTGGAGTCTCTGGGGCCAACGTCCTGACTTTC.

The chain employs TRBV5-1 and TRBJ2-1; D may be TRBD1 (6 bases). V was pared by 0 bases and J by 4 bases, with 11 bases between. This CDR3 is built from 15 residues. Germline CDR1 and CDR2: SGHRS and YFSETQ. Written as DNA, the CDR3 is TGCGCCAGCAGCTTGGACAGGGCAGTTTACAATGAGCAGTTCTTC. It specifies CASSLDRAVYNEQFF.

This clonotype has at least ten counts. DNA for the CDR3: TGCGCCAGCAGCCACACTGACAGGAGCACAGATACGCAGTATTTT. It yields the protein CASSHTDRSTDTQYF. This chain connects TRBV4-3 to TRBJ2-3, with D possibly being TRBD1 (6 bases). Per the germline V gene, CDR1 is LGHNA and CDR2 is YSLEER. This CDR3 region has 15 residues. Trimming took 3 bases from V and 0 from J, leaving 10 bases between them.

This clonotype was counted a few times. The chain has TRBV5-8 and TRBJ1-5; tentatively, D is TRBD1 (6 bases). There are 15 residues in the CDR3. CDR1 is SGHTS, CDR2 YDEGEE, per germline. Trimming took off 4 bases at V and 2 bases at J, with 13 bases between the two ends. This CDR3 reads CASSGGRHRNQPQHF. DNA for the CDR3: TGTGCCAGCAGCGGGGGCCGGCATCGCAATCAGCCCCAGCATTTT.

The V and J genes are TRBV11-2 and TRBJ2-3; D remains ambiguous. This CDR3 is built from 17 residues. Germline values: CDR1 SGHAT, CDR2 FQNNGV. Trimming left V 2 bases short and J 0 bases short, with 15 bases between. The CDR3 loop reads CASSLRAVLVSTDTQYF. The DNA of the CDR3 is TGTGCCAGCAGCTTAAGGGCAGTCCTAGTTAGCACAGATACGCAGTATTTT.

The rearrangement links TRBV10-3 to TRBJ2-5; D may be TRBD2 (5 bases). V was trimmed by 2 bases and J by 7 bases, leaving 20 bases between them. The germline V gene has CDR1 ENHRY and CDR2 SYGVKD. This CDR3 is 16 amino acids long. The CDR3 coding sequence is TGTGCCATCAGTGAGAAGGTTGGAACCTCACGGGGGACCCAGTACTTC. Protein product: CAISEKVGTSRGTQYF.

V is TRBV20-1 and J is TRBJ2-1; 8 bases line up with TRBD2. Germline V lookup: CDR1 DFQATT, CDR2 SNEGSKA (reference sequence). The CDR3 is 14 residues long. V shed 3 bases, J shed 5 bases, and the junction held 6 bases outside the gene matches. The CDR3 region has the DNA TGCAGTGCTAGGGTGGCGGGGGGAGACAATGAGCAGTTCTTC. Translating it yields CSARVAGGDNEQFF.

The chain has TRBV11-2 and TRBJ2-7; TRBD1 might be the D (6 bases). The CDR3 contains 13 residues. V was cut by 5 bases and J by 2 bases, with 10 bases left in between. The germline CDR1 and CDR2 sequences are SGHAT and FQNNGV. Here the CDR3 reads CASSPGHTYEQYF. The CDR3 DNA reads as TGTGCCAGCAGCCCGGGACACACCTACGAGCAGTACTTC. The full variable domain, its missing parts supplied by reference TRBV11-2 and TRBJ2-7, is EAGVAQSPRYKIIEKRQSVAFWCNPISGHATLYWYQQILGQGPKLLIQFQNNGVVDDSQLPKDRFSAERLKGVDSTLKIQPAKLEDSAVYLCASSPGHTYEQYFGPGTRLTVT.

In its sample, this clonotype was seen many times. The chain links TRBV5-1 to TRBJ1-1, with D perhaps TRBD1 (5 bases). The germline V gene has CDR1 SGHRS and CDR2 YFSETQ. The germline V and J ends were trimmed by 3 bases and 4 bases, with 10 bases remaining between them. CDR3 length: 13 residues. The CDR3 sequence is CASSWGGSTEAFF. CDR3 sequence (DNA): TGCGCCAGCAGCTGGGGCGGCAGCACTGAAGCTTTCTTT.

This clonotype was counted only a few times. The V gene is TRBV12-3 or TRBV12-4, the J gene TRBJ2-5, with 10 bases matching TRBD2. This CDR3 is 15 amino acids long. V was clipped by 4 bases and J by 4 bases; unmatched bases: 6. This CDR3 is CASSSQRGGRETQYF. The CDR3 DNA is TGTGCCAGCAGTTCGCAGCGGGGGGGCCGAGAGACCCAGTACTTC.

Only a few counts were recorded for this clonotype. The chain recombines TRBV20-1 with TRBJ1-2; weak D call: TRBD1 (6 bases). Trimming cost V 6 bases and J 0 bases, with 11 bases left between them. This CDR3 has 13 amino acids. The germline V gene encodes CDR1 DFQATT and CDR2 SNEGSKA (reference sequence). The CDR3 DNA follows: TGCAGTGCCACGGACAGAACTAACTATGGCTACACCTTC. The encoded protein is CSATDRTNYGYTF.

The chain is built from TRBV29-1 and TRBJ2-1, with a tentative D call TRBD1 (6 bases). The CDR3 has 13 amino acids. Trimming took off 6 bases at V and 7 bases at J, with 16 bases between the two ends. Germline V gene lookup returns CDR1 SQVTM and CDR2 ANQGSEA. This CDR3 is CSVQTGGANEQFF. The CDR3 DNA follows: TGCAGCGTCCAGACAGGCGGAGCGAATGAGCAGTTCTTC.

This clonotype was recorded many times. The chain uses TRBV6-2 or TRBV6-3 and TRBJ1-5, with TRBD1 matching over 8 bases. V was clipped by 3 bases and J by 7 bases; unmatched bases: 11. The CDR3 length is 16 residues. The V gene's germline CDR1 is MNHEY and CDR2 SVGEGT. The CDR3 region has the DNA TGTGCCAGCAGTTATTGGGACAGGCCCTGGGGGCAGCCCCAGCATTTT. Translation: CASSYWDRPWGQPQHF.

This clonotype was observed a few times. CDR3 in amino acids: CASSFHQGGNQPQHF. The CDR3 DNA reads as TGTGCCAGCAGTTTTCATCAGGGAGGCAATCAGCCCCAGCATTTT. The gene calls are TRBV27 and TRBJ1-5, with D tentatively TRBD1 (5 bases). The CDR3 totals 15 residues. Between the trimmed V and J ends, which lost 3 bases and 2 bases, there was a span of 11 bases. Germline CDR1 MNHEY, CDR2 SMNVEV (reference sequence).

This clonotype was seen a handful of times. The rearrangement links TRBV4-3 to TRBJ2-3, with 9 positions matching TRBD2. Germline CDR1 reads LGHNA; CDR2 reads YSLEER. The CDR3 covers 16 residues. V trimming: 3 bases; J trimming: 2 bases; junction bases outside the gene matches: 6. The CDR3, as DNA: TGCGCCAGCAGCCAGAAAAGCGGGGGGCTCACAGATACGCAGTATTTT. It codes for CASSQKSGGLTDTQYF.

There are many counts of this clonotype. V usage is TRBV21-1 and J usage is TRBJ1-2; the table's TRBD1 call for D was not verified on the DNA. TRBV21-1 is recorded as a pseudogene. This CDR3 has 17 residues. CDR3 loop: CASSKWANRDIGYGYTF. DNA of the CDR3: TGTGCCAGCAGCAAATGGGCAAACCGGGACATTGGCTATGGCTACACCTTC.

This rearrangement joins TRBV4-3 to TRBJ2-3; TRBD2 matches at 8 bases. The CDR3 has 16 residues. The germline CDR1 and CDR2 sequences are LGHNA and YSLEER. Losses at the gene ends were 4 bases for V and 0 bases for J; bases not matched to a gene: 6. This chain's CDR3 is CASSPTSDASTDTQYF. Here the CDR3 DNA reads TGCGCCAGCAGCCCGACTAGCGACGCTAGCACAGATACGCAGTATTTT.

V and J are TRBV7-2 and TRBJ2-3; 10 bases match TRBD2. There are 18 residues in the CDR3. With 0 bases clipped from V and 4 bases from J, the junction kept 10 bases outside the gene matches. Germline V lookup: CDR1 SGHTA, CDR2 FQGNSA. The CDR3 spells CASSLARASGGFADTQYF. The CDR3 coding sequence is TGTGCCAGCAGCTTAGCGAGGGCTAGCGGGGGATTCGCAGATACGCAGTATTTT.

This clonotype was found a few times. This sequence joins TRBV7-2 and TRBJ1-2; 7 positions agree with TRBD1. V dropped 5 bases and J dropped 1; count of bases not matched to a gene: 10. Germline CDR1 reads SGHTA; CDR2 reads FQGNSA. The CDR3 covers 16 residues. CDR3 loop: CASSISGTVLNYGYTF. CDR3 DNA sequence: TGTGCCAGCAGCATCTCCGGGACAGTCCTTAACTATGGCTACACCTTC.

The sample holds a few counts of this clonotype. The gene calls are TRBV28 and TRBJ2-5; unclear D gene. V gave up 8 bases and J gave up 4 bases, with 17 bases separating them. CDR3 length equals 14 residues. Germline loops: CDR1 MDHEN, CDR2 SYDVKM. The CDR3 loop is CASGPTVGVETQYF. CDR3 nucleotide sequence: TGTGCCAGCGGTCCAACGGTGGGCGTAGAGACCCAGTACTTC. Using reference TRBV28 and TRBJ2-5 for the parts outside the CDR3, the full variable domain is DVKVTQSSRYLVKRTGEKVFLECVQDMDHENMFWYRQDPGLGLRLIYFSYDVKMKEKGDIPEGYSVSREKKERFSLILESASTNQTSMYLCASGPTVGVETQYFGPGTRLLVL.

V is TRBV5-5 and J is TRBJ2-5; D might be TRBD2 (7 bases). CDR1 and CDR2 from the germline V gene are SGHKS and YYEKEE (reference sequence). The length of the CDR3 is 16 residues. Trimming pared 1 base from V and 2 bases from J, leaving 15 bases between. The CDR3: CASSLRQGRGQETQYF. The CDR3 DNA follows: TGTGCCAGCAGCTTGCGGCAGGGGAGGGGTCAAGAGACCCAGTACTTC.

V and J are TRBV6-5 and TRBJ1-6, with D possibly TRBD1 on 5 matching bases. The CDR3 extends over 16 amino acids. The V end lost 2 bases, the J end lost 0 bases, and 8 bases lay between the germline ends. CDR1 and CDR2 from the germline V gene are MNHEY and SVGAGI. CDR3 nucleotide sequence: TGTGCCAGCAGTTACGAGGGGAGCTCCTATAATTCACCCCTCCACTTT. This sequence encodes CASSYEGSSYNSPLHF.

This clonotype was observed a few times. The chain employs TRBV9 and TRBJ1-3; D possibly corresponds to TRBD1 (5 bases). The V and J ends lost 0 bases and 0 bases respectively, with 19 bases between them. CDR1 and CDR2 from the germline V gene are SGDLS and YYNGEE. The CDR3 covers 19 residues. The DNA of the CDR3 is TGTGCCAGCAGCGTAGGGTCCCAGGGCATGGGGTACTCTGGAAACACCATATATTTT. Its translation: CASSVGSQGMGYSGNTIYF.

This clonotype was seen a few times. The CDR3 bases are TGCGCCAGCAGCCAAGACGAGAAGCGGGGGGGCGATGATGAGCAGTTCTTC. Its protein product is CASSQDEKRGGDDEQFF. The chain couples TRBV4-3 to TRBJ2-1; TRBD2 aligns across 10 bases. V lost 0 bases, J lost 8 bases, and 10 bases stayed unmatched. The CDR3 has 17 amino acids. CDR1 and CDR2 from the germline V gene are LGHNA and YSLEER.

This clonotype was observed a few times. The V call is TRBV12-5, the J call TRBJ2-5; D is uncertain. The CDR3 totals 14 residues. CDR1 is LGHNT, CDR2 FRNRAP, per germline. V was shortened by 1 base and J by 0 bases, with 6 bases between the two germline ends. This CDR3 reads CASGLGTYQETQYF. DNA of the CDR3: TGTGCTAGTGGTTTGGGAACTTACCAAGAGACCCAGTACTTC.

The chain recombines TRBV5-6 with TRBJ1-5; no reliable D call. The CDR3 loop spans 16 amino acids. Germline V lookup: CDR1 SGHDT, CDR2 YYEEEE. V lost 2 bases and J 0 bases, leaving 12 bases between the germline ends. The CDR3 here is CASSLGPQNSNQPQHF. Here the CDR3 DNA reads TGTGCCAGCAGCTTAGGGCCGCAGAATAGCAATCAGCCCCAGCATTTT.

The chain is built from TRBV5-1 and TRBJ1-1, with D perhaps matching TRBD1 (5 bases). CDR1 and CDR2 (germline): SGHRS, YFSETQ. The CDR3 spans 14 residues. The germline V and J ends were trimmed by 0 bases and 6 bases, with 12 bases remaining between them. In DNA, the CDR3 is TGCGCCAGCAGCTTGGCCGTCAGGGCATCTGAAGCTTTCTTT. It yields the protein CASSLAVRASEAFF.